Here is one T cell receptor beta chain with its context. Antigen: not known. Repertoires were generated with immunoSEQ multiplex PCR, while TCRdb's copy carries only in-frame clones and drops some. This table has thousands of clones, roughly four fifths appearing once. The CDR3 sequence is 15 residues long. Germline CDR1 and CDR2: SGHRS and YFSETQ. V lost 0 bases, J lost 0 bases, and 3 bases stayed unmatched. These data are taken from a study of stem cell transplantation in POMP-related autoinflammatory disease. As for the study in general: Defective thymoproteasomes were hypothesized to impair CD8+ T-cell positive selection. Findings of the study overall: A trend toward lower repertoire diversity and greater clonality appeared in every analyzed T-cell subset of PRAID patients. Unique TRB V-J gene pairings were limited in number in patients with PRAID.

The chain combines TRBV5-1 with TRBJ2-7, with 7 bases aligning to TRBD2. The receptor's source is a human donor in good health. The specimen was a CXCR5-defined cell subset from PBMCs. The DNA for the CDR3 is TGCGCCAGCAGCTTGGTTCCGGGGGGCTCCTACGAGCAGTACTTC. Translation gives CASSLVPGGSYEQYF.